The present entry profiles one T cell receptor beta chain with its context. The sample comes from a study of blood T cell repertoires in COVID-19. In the study overall: The analysed material was cDNA or gDNA that came from T cells, B-cell-depleted T cells, or PBMCs.

Those designated as exposed participants met a COVID-19 case within 2 weeks before study entry. The CDR3 totals 16 residues. Per the germline V gene, CDR1 is LNHDA and CDR2 is SQIVND (reference sequence). Germline trimming cut 3 bases from V and 4 bases from J; bases unmatched to any gene: 9. Assay: immunoSEQ multiplex PCR; the TCRdb copy retains only in-frame clones and omits some. Of about 310,000 clones listed, 85% are singletons. Source material: PBMCs or T cells enriched from blood (not recorded which). The chain has TRBV19 and TRBJ1-1, with 9 bases lining up with TRBD1. The TCR comes from a woman in her thirties who had been exposed to COVID-19. CDR3: CASSITGGIGGTEAFF. The CDR3 region has the DNA TGTGCCAGTAGTATCACAGGGGGCATAGGGGGCACTGAAGCTTTCTTT.